The subject of this entry is one T cell receptor beta chain. A read error may account for a junction end that differs from germline. This CDR3 is built from 14 residues. The germline gives CDR1 SGHNT, CDR2 YYREEE (reference sequence). The data derive from a study of CD8 T cells in Susac syndrome. The T cells that were sequenced for TCR beta were CD8+ and CD4+ cells from blood. The authors reverse transcribed roughly 0.5 to 1 ug RNA with random hexamers. TCR beta CDR3 was amplified by immunoSEQ multiplex PCR. This amplification extended across 54 Vbeta and 13 Jbeta segments. One entry per CDR3 protein results from TCRdb running MiXCR on the immunoSEQ multiplex PCR reads. The sample has about 210,000 distinct CDR3 sequences; 95% are singletons.

The chain uses TRBV5-4 and TRBJ1-2; a possible D gene is TRBD1 (6 bases). The sequenced sample was CD4+ T cells from PBMCs. The receptor was isolated from a human donor with multiple sclerosis. The CDR3 region has the DNA TGTGCCAGCAGCTTGGAGACGGCGGGGGCCGTATGGCGATTC. Translating it yields CASSLETAGAVWRF.